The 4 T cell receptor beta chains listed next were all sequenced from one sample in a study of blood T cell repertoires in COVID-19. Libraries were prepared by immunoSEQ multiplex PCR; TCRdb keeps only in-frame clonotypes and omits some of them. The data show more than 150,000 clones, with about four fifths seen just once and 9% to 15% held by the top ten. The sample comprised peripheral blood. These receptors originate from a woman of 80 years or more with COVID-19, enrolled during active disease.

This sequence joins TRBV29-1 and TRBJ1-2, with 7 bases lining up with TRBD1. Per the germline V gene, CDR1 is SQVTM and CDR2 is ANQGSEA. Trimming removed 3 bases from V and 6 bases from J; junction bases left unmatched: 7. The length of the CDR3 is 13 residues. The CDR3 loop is CSVELTGSHGYTF. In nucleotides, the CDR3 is TGCAGCGTTGAGCTGACAGGGTCTCATGGCTACACCTTC.

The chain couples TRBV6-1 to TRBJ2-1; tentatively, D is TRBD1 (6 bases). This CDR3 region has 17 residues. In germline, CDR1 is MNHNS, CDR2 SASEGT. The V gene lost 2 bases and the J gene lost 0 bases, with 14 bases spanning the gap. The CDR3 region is CASSERRQDDSYNEQFF. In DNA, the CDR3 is TGTGCCAGCAGTGAAAGAAGACAGGACGACTCCTACAATGAGCAGTTCTTC.

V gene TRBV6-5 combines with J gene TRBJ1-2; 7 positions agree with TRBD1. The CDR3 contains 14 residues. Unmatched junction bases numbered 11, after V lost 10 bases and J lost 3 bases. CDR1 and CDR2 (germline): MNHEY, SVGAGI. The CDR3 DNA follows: TGTGCCACTCAGGGGGACCTCCGCTACTATGGCTACACCTTC. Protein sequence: CATQGDLRYYGYTF.

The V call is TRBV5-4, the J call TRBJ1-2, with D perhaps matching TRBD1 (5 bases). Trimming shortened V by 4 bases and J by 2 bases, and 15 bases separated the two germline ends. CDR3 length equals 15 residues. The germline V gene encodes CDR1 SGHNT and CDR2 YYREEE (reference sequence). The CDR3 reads CASSLQETANYGYTF. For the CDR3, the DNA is TGTGCCAGCAGCCTACAGGAGACGGCGAACTATGGCTACACCTTC.